Below are 31 T cell receptor beta chains sequenced from a single sample in a study of human T cells and chemical hapten exposure. TCRdb independently ran MiXCR on the RACE reads; one entry per CDR3 protein. This repertoire shows tens of thousands of distinct CDR3 sequences, more than 9% found once; its top ten account for approximately 2.2%. Indicated time point: patch test 1, 2 weeks after DPC sensitization. Described treatment: therapeutic diphenylcyclopropenone sensitization with weekly scalp DPC. The specimen was whole blood, collected in connection with sensitization to the hapten diphenylcyclopropenone (DPC). The receptors come from a man aged 40-55 years with alopecia areata. Some clones in this sample may be carry-over from other donors' samples.

This clonotype was seen a handful of times. At one of its ends the junction is not consistent with the germline gene, which may arise from a read error. The chain has TRBV28 and TRBJ2-3; 8 bases match TRBD2. CDR3 length equals 14 residues. Looked up from germline, CDR1 is MDHEN and CDR2 is SYDVKM. The CDR3 here is CASSTTSGTDTQYF. CDR3 nucleotide sequence: TGTGCCAGCAGTACCACTAGCGGTACAGACACGCAGTATTTT.

This clonotype was found many times. The genes are TRBV6-2 or TRBV6-3 and TRBJ1-5, with 9 bases aligning to TRBD1. This CDR3 has 15 amino acids. Germline V gene sequence: CDR1 MNHEY, CDR2 SVGEGT. After removal of 6 bases from V and 6 bases from J, the junction contained 9 bases not matched to a gene. CDR3: CASRGGQGNFQPQHF. CDR3 in DNA: TGTGCCAGCAGAGGGGGACAGGGCAACTTTCAGCCCCAGCATTTT.

The V call is TRBV3-1, the J call TRBJ2-1; maybe TRBD2 (6 bases). The CDR3 sequence is 15 residues long. Germline V gene lookup returns CDR1 LGHDT and CDR2 YNNKEL (reference sequence). V dropped 5 bases and J dropped 2 bases, with 13 bases sitting between them. The CDR3 region has the DNA TGTGCCAGCAGCTTCCGTATAGCGGCCTACAATGAGCAGTTCTTC. Its translation is CASSFRIAAYNEQFF.

This clonotype was recorded many times. This rearrangement joins TRBV10-3 to TRBJ1-3, with TRBD1 as a possible D gene (6 bases). The V gene lost 5 bases and the J gene lost 0 bases, with 11 bases spanning the gap. CDR1 is ENHRY and CDR2 is SYGVKD in the germline V gene. CDR3 length: 15 residues. The CDR3 spells CAISLGANSGNTIYF. The DNA of the CDR3 is TGTGCCATCAGTCTGGGGGCTAACTCTGGAAACACCATATATTTT.

This clonotype was recorded only once. One end of the junction is discordant with germline, which a read error may explain. The chain has TRBV7-3 and TRBJ2-4; D possibly corresponds to TRBD2 (5 bases). CDR1 and CDR2 from the germline V gene are SGHTA and FQGTGA. This CDR3 is 16 amino acids long. In DNA, the CDR3 is TGTGCCAGCAGCTTCTTACAGCATCTAGCCAAAAACATTCGGTACTTC. Its protein product is CASSFLQHLAKNIRYF.

In its sample, this clonotype was seen many times. This sequence joins TRBV5-1 and TRBJ2-2, with 9 bases that match TRBD1. The CDR3 is 14 residues long. V shed 6 bases and J 7 bases; nucleotides not matched to a gene: 7. Looked up from germline, CDR1 is SGHRS and CDR2 is YFSETQ. DNA for the CDR3: TGCGCCAGCAACCGGGACAGGGAAGGCGGGGAGCTGTTTTTT. This codes for CASNRDREGGELFF.

This clonotype has only a few counts. The chain combines TRBV29-1 with TRBJ1-5, with TRBD1 matching 8 bases. Germline CDR1 and CDR2: SQVTM and ANQGSEA. The junction had 8 bases not matched to a gene; V was cut back by 4 bases and J by 6 bases. This CDR3 has 14 amino acids. The CDR3 DNA follows: TGCAGCGTTGGAGGACAGGGAGAGAGTCAGCCCCAGCATTTT. This codes for CSVGGQGESQPQHF.

The V and J genes are TRBV14 and TRBJ2-3; 9 bases match TRBD2. The CDR3 loop spans 16 amino acids. V lost 0 bases to trimming and J lost 3 bases; unmatched junction nucleotides: 4. In germline, CDR1 is SGHDN, CDR2 FVKESK. This chain's CDR3 is CASSQDRLAVTDTQYF. Written as DNA, the CDR3 is TGTGCCAGCAGCCAAGATAGACTAGCGGTGACAGATACGCAGTATTTT. Drawing the rest from reference TRBV14 and TRBJ2-3, the complete variable domain is EAGVTQFPSHSVIEKGQTVTLRCDPISGHDNLYWYRRVMGKEIKFLLHFVKESKQDESGMPNNRFLAERTGGTYSTLKVQPAELEDSGVYFCASSQDRLAVTDTQYFGPGTRLTVL.

The J gene is TRBJ2-1, the V gene TRBV27; the D call may be TRBD1 or TRBD2 (5 bases each). Germline CDR1 is MNHEY and CDR2 is SMNVEV (reference sequence). This CDR3 has 13 residues. The CDR3 reads CASSRDADNEQFF. CDR3 DNA sequence: TGTGCGAGCTCTCGGGACGCCGACAATGAGCAGTTCTTC.

In this sample, this clonotype turned up a few times. The V and J genes are TRBV28 and TRBJ2-3, with 10 bases matching TRBD2. Germline V gene sequence: CDR1 MDHEN, CDR2 SYDVKM. The CDR3 contains 15 residues. J gave up 2 bases and V 6 bases, and 5 bases lay outside the gene matches. The chain's CDR3 is CASSGLAENTDTQYF. CDR3 sequence (DNA): TGTGCCAGCAGCGGACTAGCGGAGAACACAGATACGCAGTATTTT.

The chain uses TRBV14 and TRBJ2-1; 11 bases fit TRBD2. This CDR3 region has 19 residues. Germline CDR1 SGHDN, CDR2 FVKESK. Losses at the gene ends were 1 base for V and 5 bases for J; bases not matched to a gene: 13. CDR3 in amino acids: CASSQVRATSGSSHNEQFF. In DNA, the CDR3 is TGTGCCAGCAGCCAAGTACGGGCTACTAGCGGGAGTTCCCACAATGAGCAGTTCTTC.

This clonotype has ten or more counts. The chain joins TRBV20-1 to TRBJ1-2; weak D call: TRBD1 (5 bases). CDR3 size: 12 residues. Trimming took 5 bases from V and 6 from J, leaving 13 bases between them. Per the germline V gene, CDR1 is DFQATT and CDR2 is SNEGSKA (reference sequence). CDR3 in amino acids: CSAGHRSHGYTF. In DNA form, the CDR3 reads TGCAGTGCTGGACACAGATCCCATGGCTACACCTTC.

This clonotype showed up just a few times. The rearrangement uses TRBV6-6 and TRBJ2-5; D gene unclear. In germline, CDR1 is MNHNY, CDR2 SVGAGI (reference sequence). V was cut by 2 bases and J by 5 bases, with 12 bases left in between. The CDR3 has 14 amino acids. CDR3 loop: CASSYPAGDETQYF. The DNA for the CDR3 is TGTGCCAGCAGTTACCCGGCCGGTGATGAGACCCAGTACTTC.

The V call is TRBV6-5, the J call TRBJ2-4; no clear D gene. The CDR3 consists of 15 residues. V shed 7 bases and J shed 8 bases, with 21 bases lying between them. Germline loops: CDR1 MNHEY, CDR2 SVGAGI. The CDR3 nucleotides are TGTGCCAGCACCCCCGCTTGGGCTTGGGCAGACATTCAGTACTTC. It yields the protein CASTPAWAWADIQYF.

This clonotype was detected only a few times. V and J are TRBV20-1 and TRBJ2-3, with D possibly being TRBD2 (5 bases). Trimming took 1 base from V and 0 from J, leaving 11 bases between them. This CDR3 region has 15 residues. Germline-derived CDR1 and CDR2 are DFQATT and SNEGSKA (reference sequence). Here the CDR3 DNA reads TGCAGTGCTAGAGTTGGTACGGGAAGCACAGATACGCAGTATTTT. Protein: CSARVGTGSTDTQYF.

This clonotype was seen repeatedly, ten times or more. The rearrangement joins TRBV7-9 to TRBJ1-3; D is undetermined. Germline-derived CDR1 and CDR2 are SEHNR and FQNEAQ (reference sequence). The CDR3 spans 12 residues. Trimming took off 11 bases at V and 6 bases at J, with 14 bases between the two ends. Here the CDR3 reads CAGREEENTIYF. The CDR3 bases are TGTGCCGGGCGAGAGGAGGAAAACACCATATATTTT.

The chain couples TRBV29-1 to TRBJ2-3, with D maybe TRBD2 (6 bases). There are 16 residues in the CDR3. The V gene's germline CDR1 is SQVTM and CDR2 ANQGSEA. The V end was cut by 1 base, the J end by 0 bases, with 14 bases between. The CDR3 region has the DNA TGCAGCGTTGAAGGGGGAGGCTTTTCAAGCACAGATACGCAGTATTTT. Translating gives CSVEGGGFSSTDTQYF.

The gene calls are TRBV7-2 and TRBJ2-7, with 8 positions matching TRBD2. Germline V gene sequence: CDR1 SGHTA, CDR2 FQGNSA. V lost 0 bases, J lost 4 bases, and 5 bases stayed unmatched. The CDR3 sequence is 15 residues long. CDR3 sequence: CASSLAPVAGYEQYV. The CDR3 DNA is TGTGCCAGCAGCTTAGCGCCGGTAGCGGGATACGAGCAGTACGTC.

This clonotype has more than one count but fewer than ten. This chain connects TRBV5-1 to TRBJ2-5, with D tentatively TRBD1 or TRBD2 (6 bases each). CDR3 length equals 13 residues. The V gene lost 3 bases and the J gene lost 5 bases, with 11 bases spanning the gap. Germline lookup yields CDR1 SGHRS and CDR2 YFSETQ. The CDR3 DNA follows: TGCGCCAGCAGCTGGGGGGCCATGGAGACCCAGTACTTC. Residues: CASSWGAMETQYF.

This clonotype was detected only a few times. The rearrangement uses TRBV5-1 and TRBJ2-2; 8 positions agree with TRBD1. The CDR3 length is 19 residues. The ends lost 4 bases at V and 3 bases at J; junction bases unmatched: 17. Germline V CDR1 and CDR2: SGHRS, YFSETQ. CDR3 coding DNA: TGCGCCAGCAGCCCCCGTGGACAGGGTAGGGCCGGGGACACCGGGGAGCTGTTTTTT. Its protein is CASSPRGQGRAGDTGELFF.

The chain joins TRBV2 to TRBJ2-3, with 9 nucleotides matching TRBD2. CDR3 length: 14 residues. V was pared by 8 bases and J by 2 bases, with 5 bases of the junction left unmatched. Germline V gene sequence: CDR1 SNHLY, CDR2 FYNNEI. The CDR3 is CASVIAGATDTQYF. The CDR3 DNA reads TGTGCCAGCGTAATAGCGGGGGCCACAGATACGCAGTATTTT. The variable domain in full, with the rest retrieved from reference TRBV2 and TRBJ2-3, is EPEVTQTPSHQVTQMGQEVILRCVPISNHLYFYWYRQILGQKVEFLVSFYNNEISEKSEIFDDQFSVERPDGSNFTLKIRSTKLEDSAMYFCASVIAGATDTQYFGPGTRLTVL.

V usage is TRBV4-1 and J usage is TRBJ1-5, with TRBD1 identical over 7 bases. The CDR3 covers 16 residues. Trimming removed 0 bases from V and 0 bases from J; junction bases left unmatched: 2. CDR1 and CDR2 from the germline V gene are MGHRA and YSYEKL. The CDR3 DNA sequence: TGCGCCAGCAGCCAAGATGGGACAGTTAGCAATCAGCCCCAGCATTTT. This gives the protein CASSQDGTVSNQPQHF.

This clonotype showed up just a few times. V gene TRBV6-6 combines with J gene TRBJ1-1; 8 nucleotides match TRBD1. Germline CDR1 reads MNHNY; CDR2 reads SVGAGI (reference sequence). Trimming cost V 6 bases and J 1 base; bases outside gene matches: 13. The CDR3 totals 17 residues. The CDR3 protein is CASREHTETGANTEAFF. The CDR3 DNA sequence: TGTGCCAGCAGAGAACATACAGAGACAGGGGCGAACACTGAAGCTTTCTTT.

This clonotype was observed a handful of times. The chain uses TRBV6-5 and TRBJ2-7, with 10 bases lining up with TRBD1. The CDR3 totals 15 residues. V trimming: 5 bases; J trimming: 1 base; junction bases outside the gene matches: 5. CDR1 and CDR2 from the germline V gene are MNHEY and SVGAGI. CDR3 nucleotides: TGTGCCAGCAGTCCCGGGACAGGGGCGTCCTACGAGCAGTACTTC. Amino acid sequence: CASSPGTGASYEQYF.

V and J are TRBV6-5 and TRBJ2-5, with unresolved D. CDR1 MNHEY and CDR2 SVGAGI come from the germline V gene. The germline V and J ends were trimmed by 1 base and 2 bases, with 8 bases remaining between them. The CDR3 is 14 residues long. The CDR3 region has the DNA TGTGCCAGCAGTTACTGGGGTAAACAAGAGACCCAGTACTTC. Translation: CASSYWGKQETQYF.

The chain uses TRBV6-5 and TRBJ2-1; 10 nucleotides agree with TRBD2. The CDR3 sequence is 14 residues long. Losses at the gene ends were 4 bases for V and 9 bases for J; bases not matched to a gene: 6. CDR1 is MNHEY and CDR2 is SVGAGI in the germline V gene. The CDR3 sequence is CASSSLLAGSEQFF. In DNA, the CDR3 is TGTGCCAGCAGTTCCTTACTAGCGGGAAGTGAGCAGTTCTTC.

This clonotype was picked up many times. V usage is TRBV6-2 or TRBV6-3 and J usage is TRBJ1-1, with no clear D. The CDR3 runs to 14 residues. V dropped 4 bases and J dropped 0 bases, with 9 bases sitting between them. CDR1 is MNHEY and CDR2 is SVGEGT in the germline V gene. CDR3 in DNA: TGTGCCAGCAGTTCGACCAAGTTGAACACTGAAGCTTTCTTT. This gives the protein CASSSTKLNTEAFF.

The chain recombines TRBV28 with TRBJ2-5; 11 bases map to TRBD2. V lost 5 bases, J lost 2 bases, and 7 bases stayed unmatched. From germline, CDR1 is MDHEN and CDR2 SYDVKM. The CDR3 runs to 16 residues. The CDR3 loop is CASSKLGLAEQETQYF. CDR3 DNA: TGTGCCAGCAGTAAACTGGGACTAGCGGAACAAGAGACCCAGTACTTC.

V and J are TRBV24-1 and TRBJ1-5; perhaps TRBD1 as D (5 bases). V gave up 7 bases and J gave up 1 base, with 16 bases separating them. The CDR3 is 16 amino acids. CDR1 KGHDR and CDR2 SFDVKD come from the germline V gene. CDR3 residues: CATSKGRGQSNQPQHF. In nucleotides, the CDR3 is TGTGCCACCAGCAAAGGAAGGGGCCAGAGCAATCAGCCCCAGCATTTT.

The table lists this clonotype with many counts. The gene calls are TRBV7-2 and TRBJ2-1; 9 bases agree with TRBD2. The ends lost 5 bases at V and 15 bases at J; junction bases unmatched: 14. In germline, CDR1 is SGHTA, CDR2 FQGNSA. CDR3 size: 14 residues. In nucleotides, the CDR3 is TGTGCCAGCAGCCAGGGCGGAGGCGGCGGGAGGGTGTTCTTC. As protein: CASSQGGGGGRVFF. The full variable domain, with the rest looked up from reference TRBV7-2 and TRBJ2-1, is GAGVSQSPSNKVTEKGKDVELRCDPISGHTALYWYRQSLGQGLEFLIYFQGNSAPDKSGLPSDRFSAERTGGSVSTLTIQRTQQEDSAVYLCASSQGGGGGRVFFGPGTRLTVL.

This clonotype was recorded many times. This chain joins TRBV28 and TRBJ2-6, with unresolved D. The CDR3 runs to 15 residues. V dropped 5 bases and J dropped 0 bases, with 8 bases sitting between them. Germline lookup yields CDR1 MDHEN and CDR2 SYDVKM. The CDR3 coding sequence is TGTGCCAGCAGTCCGAGCCTCTCTGGGGCCAACGTCCTGACTTTC. Protein: CASSPSLSGANVLTF.